The 4 T cell receptor beta chains presented below share a single source sample, sequenced in a study of beta chain features in type 1 diabetes. Expressed TCRB transcripts were sequenced because the entire RNA isolate underwent reverse transcription. TCRdb keeps only in-frame clones here, not all; method: immunoSEQ multiplex PCR. The sample has 300,000 to 350,000 clones, approximately 9.9% seen once; the top ten hold approximately 1%. For these receptors, no antigen is known. Whole-study findings and limits: Type 1 diabetes patients showed a moderate but significant shortening of TCRB CDR3s in all four CD4+ subsets.

The sequenced sample consisted of central memory CD4+ T cells from blood. These receptor sequences come from a man aged 30-40 years with type 1 diabetes.

The chain has TRBV2 and TRBJ1-2; D is unclear. The germline CDR1 and CDR2 sequences are SNHLY and FYNNEI. V was clipped by 5 bases and J by 6 bases, with 10 bases between them. CDR3 length: 12 amino acids. CDR3 in DNA: TGTGCCAGCAGTAAGGGTCTAAATGGCTACACCTTC. It yields the protein CASSKGLNGYTF.

The rearrangement links TRBV29-1 to TRBJ1-5; maybe TRBD1 (6 bases). Germline CDR1 is SQVTM and CDR2 is ANQGSEA. V was cut by 4 bases and J by 5 bases, with 12 bases left in between. The CDR3 length is 13 residues. CDR3 protein: CSVAQGQDQPQHF. The CDR3 region has the DNA TGCAGCGTTGCACAGGGCCAGGATCAGCCCCAGCATTTT. Based on the CDR3 plus reference TRBV29-1 and TRBJ1-5, the full variable domain is SAVISQKPSRDICQRGTSLTIQCQVDSQVTMMFWYRQQPGQSLTLIATANQGSEATYESGFVIDKFPISRPNLTFSTLTVSNMSPEDSSIYLCSVAQGQDQPQHFGDGTRLSIL.

The chain joins TRBV18 to TRBJ2-5; D unresolved. In germline, CDR1 is KGHSH, CDR2 LQKENI. V dropped 4 bases and J dropped 1 base, with 7 bases sitting between them. The CDR3 runs 13 residues. CDR3 bases: TGTGCCAGCTCACTTAGGACCCAAGAGACCCAGTACTTC. It is translated as CASSLRTQETQYF.

Note on this clone: Different DNA sequences within this sample yield the same CDR3. The chain has TRBV9 and TRBJ2-5; TRBD2 might be the D (5 bases). Trimming shortened V by 1 base and J by 1 base, and 5 bases separated the two germline ends. Germline V gives CDR1 SGDLS, CDR2 YYNGEE. This CDR3 region has 13 residues. CDR3 DNA sequence: TGTGCCAGCAGCGTAACTAGCCAAGAGACCCAGTACTTC. Its translation is CASSVTSQETQYF.